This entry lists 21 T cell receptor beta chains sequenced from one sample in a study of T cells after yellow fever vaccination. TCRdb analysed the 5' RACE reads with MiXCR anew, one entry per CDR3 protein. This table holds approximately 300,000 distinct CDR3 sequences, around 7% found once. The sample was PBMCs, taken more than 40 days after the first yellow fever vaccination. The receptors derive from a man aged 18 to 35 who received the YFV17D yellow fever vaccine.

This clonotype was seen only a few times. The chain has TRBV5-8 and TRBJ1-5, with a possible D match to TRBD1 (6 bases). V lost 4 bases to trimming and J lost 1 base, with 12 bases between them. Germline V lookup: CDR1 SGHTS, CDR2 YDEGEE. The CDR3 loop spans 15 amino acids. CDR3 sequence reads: CASSNRDTSNQPQHF. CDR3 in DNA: TGTGCCAGCAGCAACCGGGACACCAGCAATCAGCCCCAGCATTTT.

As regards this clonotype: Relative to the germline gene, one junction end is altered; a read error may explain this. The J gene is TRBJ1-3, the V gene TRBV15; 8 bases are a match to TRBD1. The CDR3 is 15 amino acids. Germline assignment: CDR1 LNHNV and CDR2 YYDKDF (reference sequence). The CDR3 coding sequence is TGTGCCACCAGCAGATCTGACAGGGGTGGAAACACCAAATATTTT. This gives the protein CATSRSDRGGNTKYF.

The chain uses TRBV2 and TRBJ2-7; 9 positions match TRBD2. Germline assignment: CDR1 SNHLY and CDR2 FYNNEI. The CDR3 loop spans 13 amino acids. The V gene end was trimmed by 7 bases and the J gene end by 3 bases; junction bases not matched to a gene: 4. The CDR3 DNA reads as TGTGCCAGCAAGGCTAGCGGGGACTACGAGCAGTACTTC. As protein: CASKASGDYEQYF.

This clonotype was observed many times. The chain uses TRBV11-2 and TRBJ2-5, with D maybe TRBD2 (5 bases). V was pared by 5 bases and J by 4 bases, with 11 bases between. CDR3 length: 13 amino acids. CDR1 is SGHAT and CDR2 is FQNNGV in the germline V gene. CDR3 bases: TGTGCCAGCAGCGGGAGAACGCGAGAGACCCAGTACTTC. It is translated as CASSGRTRETQYF.

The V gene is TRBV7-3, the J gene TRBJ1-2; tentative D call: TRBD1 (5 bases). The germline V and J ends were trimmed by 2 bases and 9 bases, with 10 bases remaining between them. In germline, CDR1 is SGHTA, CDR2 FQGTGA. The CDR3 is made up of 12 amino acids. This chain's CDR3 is CASSLEGLRYTF. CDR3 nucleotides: TGTGCCAGCAGCTTAGAGGGGCTGCGCTACACCTTC.

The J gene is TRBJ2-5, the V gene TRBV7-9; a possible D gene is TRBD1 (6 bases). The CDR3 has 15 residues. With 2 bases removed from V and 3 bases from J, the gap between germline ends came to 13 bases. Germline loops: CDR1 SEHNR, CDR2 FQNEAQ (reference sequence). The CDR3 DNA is TGTGCCAGCAGCTTACTCAGGGGCCAGAAAGAGACCCAGTACTTC. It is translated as CASSLLRGQKETQYF.

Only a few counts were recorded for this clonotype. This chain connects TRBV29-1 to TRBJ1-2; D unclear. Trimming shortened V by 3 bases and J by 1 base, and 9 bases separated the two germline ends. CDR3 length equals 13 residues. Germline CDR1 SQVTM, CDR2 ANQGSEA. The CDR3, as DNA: TGCAGCGTTGAGAGGACGGGTAACTATGGCTACACCTTC. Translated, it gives CSVERTGNYGYTF.

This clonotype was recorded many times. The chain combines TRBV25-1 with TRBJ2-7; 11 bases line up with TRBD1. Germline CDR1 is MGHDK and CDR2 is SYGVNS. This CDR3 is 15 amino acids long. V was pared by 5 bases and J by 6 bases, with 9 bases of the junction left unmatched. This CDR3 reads CASSLPGQGVGEQYF. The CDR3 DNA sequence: TGTGCCAGCAGTCTACCGGGACAGGGGGTGGGCGAGCAGTACTTC.

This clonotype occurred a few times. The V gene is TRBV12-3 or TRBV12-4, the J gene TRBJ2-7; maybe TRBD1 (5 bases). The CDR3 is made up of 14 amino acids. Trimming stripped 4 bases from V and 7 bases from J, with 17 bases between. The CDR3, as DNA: TGTGCCAGCAGTTCTTGGCAGGGCTTGGAGGAGCAGTACTTC. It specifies CASSSWQGLEEQYF.

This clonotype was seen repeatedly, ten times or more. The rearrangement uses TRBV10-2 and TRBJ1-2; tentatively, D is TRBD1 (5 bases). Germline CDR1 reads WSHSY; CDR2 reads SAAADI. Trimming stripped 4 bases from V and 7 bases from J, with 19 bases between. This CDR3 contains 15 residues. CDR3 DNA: TGCGCCAGCAGTGGCCCGATCGGGACTCTAGGTGGCTACACCTTC. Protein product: CASSGPIGTLGGYTF.

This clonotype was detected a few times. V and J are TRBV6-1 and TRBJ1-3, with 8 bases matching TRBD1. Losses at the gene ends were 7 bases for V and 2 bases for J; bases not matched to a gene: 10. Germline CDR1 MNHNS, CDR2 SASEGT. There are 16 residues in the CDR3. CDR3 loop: CASKPGQGLAGNTIYF. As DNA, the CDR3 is TGTGCCAGCAAACCCGGACAGGGCCTCGCTGGAAACACCATATATTTT.

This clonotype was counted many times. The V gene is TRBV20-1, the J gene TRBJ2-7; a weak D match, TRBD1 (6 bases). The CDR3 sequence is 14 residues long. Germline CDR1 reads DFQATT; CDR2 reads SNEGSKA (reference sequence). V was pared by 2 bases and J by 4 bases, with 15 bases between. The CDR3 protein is CSARPPGVGYEQYF. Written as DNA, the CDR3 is TGCAGTGCTAGACCCCCAGGGGTCGGATACGAGCAGTACTTC.

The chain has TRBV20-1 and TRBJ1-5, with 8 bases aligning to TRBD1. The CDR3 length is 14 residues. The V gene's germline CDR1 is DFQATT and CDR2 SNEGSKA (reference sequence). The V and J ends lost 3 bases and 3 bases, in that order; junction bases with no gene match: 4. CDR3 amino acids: CSARQGAVNQPQHF. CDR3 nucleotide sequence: TGCAGTGCTAGGCAGGGGGCTGTCAATCAGCCCCAGCATTTT.

The CDR3 here is CASSEGGRHRAVGFYEQYV. The CDR3 DNA is TGTGCCAGCAGTGAAGGAGGAAGACACCGGGCCGTGGGTTTTTACGAGCAGTACGTC. The chain has TRBV2 and TRBJ2-7; the D is unclear. Deletions cut 1 base from V and 4 bases from J, with 26 bases between. CDR1 and CDR2 (germline): SNHLY, FYNNEI. The CDR3 runs to 19 residues.

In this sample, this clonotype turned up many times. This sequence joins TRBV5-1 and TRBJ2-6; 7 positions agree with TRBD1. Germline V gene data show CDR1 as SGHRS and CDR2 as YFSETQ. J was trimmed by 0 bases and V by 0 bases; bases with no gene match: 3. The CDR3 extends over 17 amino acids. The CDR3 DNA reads TGCGCCAGCAGCTTGGGACAGGGATACTCTGGGGCCAACGTCCTGACTTTC. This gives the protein CASSLGQGYSGANVLTF.

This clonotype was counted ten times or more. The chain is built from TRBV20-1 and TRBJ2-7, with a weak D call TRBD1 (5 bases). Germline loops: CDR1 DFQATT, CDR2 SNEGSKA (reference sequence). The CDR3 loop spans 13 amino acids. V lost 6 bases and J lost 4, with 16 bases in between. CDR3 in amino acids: CSAYETGAYEQYV. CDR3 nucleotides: TGCAGTGCCTATGAGACTGGGGCTTACGAGCAGTACGTC.

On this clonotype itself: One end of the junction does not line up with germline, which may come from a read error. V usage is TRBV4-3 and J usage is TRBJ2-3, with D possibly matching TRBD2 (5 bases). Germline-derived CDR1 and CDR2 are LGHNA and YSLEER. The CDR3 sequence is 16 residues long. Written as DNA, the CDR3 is TGCGCCAGCAGCCAACTTTCTGGTTCTAGCACAGATACGCAGTCTTTT. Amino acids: CASSQLSGSSTDTQSF.

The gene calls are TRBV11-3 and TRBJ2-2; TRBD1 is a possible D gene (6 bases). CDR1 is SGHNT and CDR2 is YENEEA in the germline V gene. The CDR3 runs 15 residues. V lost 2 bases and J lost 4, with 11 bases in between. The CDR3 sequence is CASSLSPRGTGELFF. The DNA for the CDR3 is TGTGCCAGCAGCTTAAGCCCCAGGGGCACCGGGGAGCTGTTTTTT.

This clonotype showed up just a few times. DNA of the CDR3: TGTGCCAGCACCTTGACAGGGCTCACAGATACGCAGTATTTT. This sequence encodes CASTLTGLTDTQYF. The V and J genes are TRBV7-2 and TRBJ2-3; 7 bases line up with TRBD1. After removal of 7 bases from V and 2 bases from J, the junction contained 6 bases not matched to a gene. The V gene's germline CDR1 is SGHTA and CDR2 FQGNSA. The CDR3 extends over 14 amino acids.

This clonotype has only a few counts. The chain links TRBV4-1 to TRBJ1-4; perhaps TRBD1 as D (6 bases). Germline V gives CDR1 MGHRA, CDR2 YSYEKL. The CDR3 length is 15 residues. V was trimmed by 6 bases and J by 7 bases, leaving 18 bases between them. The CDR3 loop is CASRPRQGRSEKLFF. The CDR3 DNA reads TGCGCCAGCAGACCCCGGCAGGGGAGGTCTGAAAAACTGTTTTTT.

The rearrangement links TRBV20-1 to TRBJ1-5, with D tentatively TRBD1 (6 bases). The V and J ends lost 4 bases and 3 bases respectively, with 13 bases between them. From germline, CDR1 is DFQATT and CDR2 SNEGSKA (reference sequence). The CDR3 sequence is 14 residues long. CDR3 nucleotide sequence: TGCAGTGCTAAAGACAGGAAAAACAATCAGCCCCAGCATTTT. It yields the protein CSAKDRKNNQPQHF.